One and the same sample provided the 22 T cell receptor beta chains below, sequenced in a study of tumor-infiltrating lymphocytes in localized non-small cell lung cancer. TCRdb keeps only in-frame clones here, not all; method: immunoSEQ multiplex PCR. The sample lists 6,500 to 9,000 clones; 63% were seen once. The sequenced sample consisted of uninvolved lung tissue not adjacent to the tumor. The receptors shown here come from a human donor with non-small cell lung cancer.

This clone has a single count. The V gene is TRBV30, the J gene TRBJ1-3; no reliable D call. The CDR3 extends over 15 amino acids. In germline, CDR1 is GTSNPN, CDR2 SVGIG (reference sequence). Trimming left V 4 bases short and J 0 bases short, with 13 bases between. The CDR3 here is CAWKEGSYSGNTIYF. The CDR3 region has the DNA TGTGCCTGGAAAGAAGGGAGTTACTCTGGAAACACCATATATTTT. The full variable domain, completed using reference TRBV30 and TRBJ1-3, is SQTIHQWPATLVQPVGSPLSLECTVEGTSNPNLYWYRQAAGRGLQLLFYSVGIGQISSEVPQNLSASRPQDRQFILSSKKLLLSDSGFYLCAWKEGSYSGNTIYFGEGSWLTVV.

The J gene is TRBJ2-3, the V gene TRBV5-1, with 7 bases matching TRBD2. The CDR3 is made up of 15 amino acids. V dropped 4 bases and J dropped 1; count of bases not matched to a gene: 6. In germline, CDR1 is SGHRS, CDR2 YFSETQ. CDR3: CASSVSSGRTDTQYF. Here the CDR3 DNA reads TGCGCCAGCAGCGTATCTAGCGGCCGCACAGATACGCAGTATTTT.

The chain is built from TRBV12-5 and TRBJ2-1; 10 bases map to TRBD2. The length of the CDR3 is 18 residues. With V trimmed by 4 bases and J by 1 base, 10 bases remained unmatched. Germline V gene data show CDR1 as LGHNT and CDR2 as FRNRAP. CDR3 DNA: TGTGCTAGTGGTTGGCCCCAAGCGGGGGGGCCTTCCTACAATGAGCAGTTCTTC. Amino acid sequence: CASGWPQAGGPSYNEQFF.

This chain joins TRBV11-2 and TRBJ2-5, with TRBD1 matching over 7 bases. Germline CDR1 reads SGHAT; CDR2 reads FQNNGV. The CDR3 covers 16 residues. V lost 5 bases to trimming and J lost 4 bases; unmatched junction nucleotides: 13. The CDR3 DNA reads TGTGCCAGCAGCCCAGAATTGGGACAGCCAGGAGAGACCCAGTACTTC. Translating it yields CASSPELGQPGETQYF.

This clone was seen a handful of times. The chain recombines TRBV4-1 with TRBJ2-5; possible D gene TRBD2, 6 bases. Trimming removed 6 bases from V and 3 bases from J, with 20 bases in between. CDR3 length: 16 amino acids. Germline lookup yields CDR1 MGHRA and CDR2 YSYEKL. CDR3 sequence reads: CASRMIPTSPKETQYF. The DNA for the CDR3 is TGCGCCAGCAGAATGATCCCCACTAGCCCCAAAGAGACCCAGTACTTC.

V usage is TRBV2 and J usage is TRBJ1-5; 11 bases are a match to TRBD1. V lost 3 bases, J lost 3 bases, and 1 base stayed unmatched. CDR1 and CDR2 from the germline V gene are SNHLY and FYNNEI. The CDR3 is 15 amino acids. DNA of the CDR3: TGTGCCAGCAGTGAGGGACAGGGGGACAATCAGCCCCAGCATTTT. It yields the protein CASSEGQGDNQPQHF.

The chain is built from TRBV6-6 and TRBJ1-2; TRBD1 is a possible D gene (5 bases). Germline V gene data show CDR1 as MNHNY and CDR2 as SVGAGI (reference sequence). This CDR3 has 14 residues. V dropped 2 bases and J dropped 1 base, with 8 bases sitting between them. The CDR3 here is CASSYPGGNYGYTF. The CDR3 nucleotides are TGTGCCAGCAGTTACCCGGGGGGTAACTATGGCTACACCTTC.

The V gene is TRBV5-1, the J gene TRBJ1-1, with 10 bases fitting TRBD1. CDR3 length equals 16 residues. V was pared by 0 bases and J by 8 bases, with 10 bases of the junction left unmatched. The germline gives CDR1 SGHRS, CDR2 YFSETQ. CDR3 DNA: TGCGCCAGCAGCTTGGTCCCGGTGGGGACAGGGGAGGAAGCTTTCTTT. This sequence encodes CASSLVPVGTGEEAFF.

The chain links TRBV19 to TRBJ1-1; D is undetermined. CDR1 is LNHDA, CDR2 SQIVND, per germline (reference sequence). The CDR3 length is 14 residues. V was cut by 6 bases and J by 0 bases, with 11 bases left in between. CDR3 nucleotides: TGTGCCAGTAGCATCGGAACACTGAACACTGAAGCTTTCTTT. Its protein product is CASSIGTLNTEAFF.

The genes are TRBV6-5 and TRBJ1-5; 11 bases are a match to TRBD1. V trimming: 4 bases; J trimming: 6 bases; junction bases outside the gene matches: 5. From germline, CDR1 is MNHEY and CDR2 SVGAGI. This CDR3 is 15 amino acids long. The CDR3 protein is CASSSDRGRIQPQHF. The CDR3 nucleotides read TGTGCCAGCAGTTCGGACAGGGGGCGCATTCAGCCCCAGCATTTT.

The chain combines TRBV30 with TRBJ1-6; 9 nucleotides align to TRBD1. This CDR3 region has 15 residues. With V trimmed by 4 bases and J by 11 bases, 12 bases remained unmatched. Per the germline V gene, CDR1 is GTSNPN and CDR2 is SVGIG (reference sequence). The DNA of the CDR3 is TGTGCCTGGACCAGCCCCGGGACAGGGACGACACCCCTCCACTTT. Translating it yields CAWTSPGTGTTPLHF. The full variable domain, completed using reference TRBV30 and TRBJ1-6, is SQTIHQWPATLVQPVGSPLSLECTVEGTSNPNLYWYRQAAGRGLQLLFYSVGIGQISSEVPQNLSASRPQDRQFILSSKKLLLSDSGFYLCAWTSPGTGTTPLHFGNGTRLTVT.

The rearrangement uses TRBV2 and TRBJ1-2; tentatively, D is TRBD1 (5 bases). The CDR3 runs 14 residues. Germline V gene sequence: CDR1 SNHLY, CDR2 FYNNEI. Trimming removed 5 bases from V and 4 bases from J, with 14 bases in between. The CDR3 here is CASSPSRETYGYTF. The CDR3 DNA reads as TGTGCCAGCAGTCCCTCCAGGGAAACCTATGGCTACACCTTC.

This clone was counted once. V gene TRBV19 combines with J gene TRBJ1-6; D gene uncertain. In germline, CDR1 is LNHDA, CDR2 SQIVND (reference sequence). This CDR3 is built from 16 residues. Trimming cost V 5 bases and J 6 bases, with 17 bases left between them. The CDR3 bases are TGTGCCAGTAGTTCCGACCACGAGACCATTAATTCACCCCTCCACTTT. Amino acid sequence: CASSSDHETINSPLHF.

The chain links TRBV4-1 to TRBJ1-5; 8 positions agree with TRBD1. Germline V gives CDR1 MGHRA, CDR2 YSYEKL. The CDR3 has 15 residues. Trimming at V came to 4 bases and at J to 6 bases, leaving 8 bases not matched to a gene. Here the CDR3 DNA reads TGCGCCAGCAGCCGCTCTACAGGGGGGGGTCAGCCCCAGCATTTT. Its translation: CASSRSTGGGQPQHF.

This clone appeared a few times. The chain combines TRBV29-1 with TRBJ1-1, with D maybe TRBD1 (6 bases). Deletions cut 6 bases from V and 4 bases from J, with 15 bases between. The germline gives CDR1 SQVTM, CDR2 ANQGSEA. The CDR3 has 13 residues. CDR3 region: CSVNREMGTEAFF. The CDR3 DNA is TGCAGCGTCAACAGGGAGATGGGCACTGAAGCTTTCTTT.

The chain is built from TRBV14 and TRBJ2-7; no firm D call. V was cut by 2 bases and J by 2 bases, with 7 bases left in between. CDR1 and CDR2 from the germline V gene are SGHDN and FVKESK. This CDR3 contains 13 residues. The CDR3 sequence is CASSQSTPYEQYF. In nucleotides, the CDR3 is TGTGCCAGCAGCCAATCTACTCCCTACGAGCAGTACTTC. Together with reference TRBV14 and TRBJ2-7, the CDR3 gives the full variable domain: EAGVTQFPSHSVIEKGQTVTLRCDPISGHDNLYWYRRVMGKEIKFLLHFVKESKQDESGMPNNRFLAERTGGTYSTLKVQPAELEDSGVYFCASSQSTPYEQYFGPGTRLTVT.

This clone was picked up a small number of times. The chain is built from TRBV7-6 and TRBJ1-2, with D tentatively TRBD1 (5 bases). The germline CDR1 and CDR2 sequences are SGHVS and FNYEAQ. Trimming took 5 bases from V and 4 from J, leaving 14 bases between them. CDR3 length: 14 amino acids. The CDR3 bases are TGTGCCAGCAGCGCCGCCGGGGCCACCTATGGCTACACCTTC. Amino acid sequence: CASSAAGATYGYTF.

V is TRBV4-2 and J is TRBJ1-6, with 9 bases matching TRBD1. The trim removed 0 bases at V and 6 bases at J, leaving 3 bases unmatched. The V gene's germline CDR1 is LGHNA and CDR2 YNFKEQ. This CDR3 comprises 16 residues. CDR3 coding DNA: TGTGCCAGCAGCCAAGATCGGGACAGGGCTAATTCACCCCTCCACTTT. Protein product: CASSQDRDRANSPLHF.

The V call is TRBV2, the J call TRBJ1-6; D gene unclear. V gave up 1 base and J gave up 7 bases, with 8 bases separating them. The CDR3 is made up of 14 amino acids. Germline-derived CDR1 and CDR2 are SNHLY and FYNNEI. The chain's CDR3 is CASSEGRLNSPLHF. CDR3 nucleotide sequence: TGTGCCAGCAGTGAAGGACGGCTAAATTCACCCCTCCACTTT.

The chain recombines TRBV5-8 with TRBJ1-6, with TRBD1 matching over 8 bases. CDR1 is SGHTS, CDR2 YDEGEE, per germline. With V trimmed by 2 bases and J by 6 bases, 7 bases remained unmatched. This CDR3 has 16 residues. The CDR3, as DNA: TGTGCCAGCAGCTTAGCCTGGGACAGGCGTAATTCACCCCTCCACTTT. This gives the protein CASSLAWDRRNSPLHF. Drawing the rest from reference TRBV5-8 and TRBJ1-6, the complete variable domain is EAGVTQSPTHLIKTRGQQATLRCSPISGHTSVYWYQQALGLGLQFLLWYDEGEERNRGNFPPRFSGRQFPNYSSELNVNALELEDSALYLCASSLAWDRRNSPLHFGNGTRLTVT.

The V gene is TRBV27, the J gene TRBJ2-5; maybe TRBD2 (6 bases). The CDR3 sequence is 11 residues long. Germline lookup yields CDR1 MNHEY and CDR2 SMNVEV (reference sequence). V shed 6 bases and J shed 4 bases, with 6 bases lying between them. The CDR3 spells CASSGGETQYF. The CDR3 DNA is TGTGCCAGCAGCGGGGGAGAGACCCAGTACTTC.

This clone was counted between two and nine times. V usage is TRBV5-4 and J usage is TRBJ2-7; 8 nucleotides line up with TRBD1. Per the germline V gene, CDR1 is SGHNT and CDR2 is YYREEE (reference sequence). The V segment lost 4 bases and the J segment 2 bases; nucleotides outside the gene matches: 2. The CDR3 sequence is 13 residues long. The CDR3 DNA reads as TGTGCCAGCAGCGCGGGACAGGCCTACGAGCAGTACTTC. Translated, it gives CASSAGQAYEQYF.